This TCR beta chain was sequenced during a study of shared clonotypes between healthy human individuals. Study-level findings and limits: Clonotype sharing among donors, it was expected, would be affected by sequencing depth. Among the subsets, naive ones generally showed larger estimated richness than memory ones. Several donors held about 5% of naive CD4 clonotypes in common.

The repertoire was sequenced with immunoSEQ multiplex PCR; TCRdb's copy has only in-frame clones and lacks some. The sample yields approximately 1.1 million clones, about 80% seen once. About this clone: Its matching antigen is unknown.

The CDR3 is 16 amino acids. After removal of 1 base from V and 0 bases from J, the junction contained 4 bases not matched to a gene. Germline CDR1 is SGHDN and CDR2 is FVKESK. The gene calls are TRBV14 and TRBJ2-5; 8 bases agree with TRBD1. The sequenced sample consisted of memory CD4+ T cells from PBMCs. Specified subset: CD45RA-negative fraction. The TCR originated in a man aged 18-30 years in good health. Some clones in this sample may be carry-over from other donors' samples. DNA for the CDR3: TGTGCCAGCAGCCAAGGGACAGGGAGGTACCAAGAGACCCAGTACTTC. Protein: CASSQGTGRYQETQYF.